This T cell receptor (beta chain) was captured by sequencing in a study of blood T cell repertoires in COVID-19. Study at large: COVID-19 samples from acute and convalescent phases originated in the United States, Italy and Spain. Sources were T cells, B-cell-depleted T cells, or PBMCs; the material itself was cDNA or gDNA.

Original data processing: Estimation of nucleated cell counts relied on the amplification of reference gene primers. The protocol was immunoSEQ multiplex PCR, while the TCRdb copy is restricted to in-frame clones and leaves out a portion. That table is the source of V, J and clone size, and D and trimming were worked out from the DNA. The table includes tens of thousands of clones, approximately 83% detected once. Material for sequencing was peripheral blood. The receptor's source is a woman at least 80 years old with acute or convalescent COVID-19.

CDR3 in DNA: TGTGCCAGCACTTCCTCAGGGGACTATGGCTACACCTTC. This sequence encodes CASTSSGDYGYTF. The chain combines TRBV28 with TRBJ1-2; D may be TRBD1 (6 bases). The CDR3 sequence is 13 residues long. Trimming removed 7 bases from V and 3 bases from J, with 12 bases in between. The germline gives CDR1 MDHEN, CDR2 SYDVKM.